This T cell receptor (beta chain) emerged from a study of radiotherapy plus CTLA-4 blockade in lung cancer. The study's findings and limits: Once radiotherapy plus ipilimumab had been given, TCR clones derived from tumor expanded in blood. The best prediction of response reportedly came from early blood T cell clone dynamics, with interferon-beta.

The germline gives CDR1 MNHNS, CDR2 SASEGT. Trimming shortened V by 6 bases and J by 7 bases, and 13 bases separated the two germline ends. The CDR3 sequence is 13 residues long. The repertoire was sequenced with immunoSEQ multiplex PCR; TCRdb's copy has only in-frame clones and lacks some. The sample includes some 77,000 clones, roughly 86% seen only once; the top ten take approximately 2.2%. This clone has only a few counts. What it binds is unknown. This TCR derives from a human donor with non-small cell lung cancer who had a partial response to radiotherapy plus ipilimumab. Sequenced material: peripheral blood, taken from a patient treated with radiotherapy plus ipilimumab. The chain joins TRBV6-1 to TRBJ1-5; D unclear. In nucleotides, the CDR3 is TGTGCCAGCAGCGACGGAGGGTGGCAGCCCCAGCATTTT. It codes for CASSDGGWQPQHF.